The clone carrying this TCR beta chain was observed a single time. Measured with immunoSEQ multiplex PCR; TCRdb has only the in-frame clones, and not every one. The data show 130,000 or so clones, about 86% seen once. The data were taken from a study of blood T cell repertoires in COVID-19. Trimming took 3 bases from V and 4 from J; bases not matched to a gene: 6. CDR3 length: 15 amino acids. Germline V gene lookup returns CDR1 LNHDA and CDR2 SQIVND (reference sequence). The clonotype was recovered from a woman aged 55 to 70 with active or convalescent COVID-19. V usage is TRBV19 and J usage is TRBJ2-3; TRBD2 matches at 8 bases. The sequenced material came from peripheral blood. CDR3 sequence reads: CASSIGSGVADTQYF. The DNA of the CDR3 is TGTGCCAGTAGTATCGGTAGCGGGGTCGCAGATACGCAGTATTTT.